This T cell receptor beta chain was documented in a study of cytomegalovirus exposure and HLA in healthy donors (TCRdb year 2017). With respect to the entire study: A later analysis indicated that the 100 to 150 validation repertoires were generated on the platform also employed for the roughly 720 repertoires of the first cohort. The study was designed to test whether signatures of past pathogen exposure could be identified by cataloging public T cell receptors. To predict cytomegalovirus infection status, the study combined high-throughput TCR immunosequencing, statistical association of individual TCRs with disease status, and machine learning. Besides the first cohort of approximately 670 subjects, a separate validation cohort made up of about 120 different subjects was used.

The donors belonged to the validation cohort of approximately 130 subjects, which was separate from the roughly 700-subject first cohort. Notes on this clone: Its cognate antigen has yet to be identified. No much larger clonotype is one base removed from it; base qualities were not supplied.

General findings and caveats noted by the study authors: Of the cluster scores, roughly 93% were above 0 in a later analysis, which found that TCRs clustered in the first cohort also tended to co-occur in the roughly 130 validation repertoires. A later analysis lacked HLA typing for the validation cohort, so it scored co-occurrence in that cohort across all 110 or so repertoires. Three of the identified cytomegalovirus-associated TCR beta chains were confirmed in vitro to be specific for cytomegalovirus antigens. The classifier was reported to diagnose cytomegalovirus status with high specificity and sensitivity in both the original cohort and the validation cohort. The authors suggested that the approach could potentially be generalized to other disease states and immunological phenotypes. In the study, some 160 TCR beta chains were listed as associated with cytomegalovirus. Most TCR sequences were seen in very few donors, while some public TCRs were found in many individuals.

The CDR3 holds 13 amino acids from the cysteine to the phenylalanine. The read is trimmed to its CDR3 DNA, 39 bases read in frame from base 1. CDR1 and CDR2 were assigned from the germline V gene as SGHVS and FNYEAQ. The junction shows trimming of 4 bases on V and 5 bases on J, plus 11 bases between the germline ends. Receptor amplification or capture employed the immunoSEQ multiplex PCR assay. Processing in the source paper ran as follows. A statistical classification framework was built to diagnose cytomegalovirus status from the catalog of TCR beta chain sequences. Sourced from immuneACCESS, this table was stored by TCRdb with only in-frame sequences that have V and J called. A share of the clones is absent; for the studies checked, an unresolved V gene accounts for under half, and the remainder has no known explanation. The DNA gave D and trimming, while V, J and clone size come from that table. Present in this sample are roughly 200,000 clones, roughly three quarters of which were seen just once. Roughly 1.2% of the sample comes from the top ten.

The chain is made from TRBV7-6 and TRBJ1-1; the D gene cannot be named for sure. The specimen sequenced was PBMCs. This receptor was identified in a woman younger than 45 in good health and CMV-seronegative. The encoded CDR3 is CASSYPPRTEAFF. In nucleotide form, the sequence is TGTGCCAGCAGCTACCCCCCCAGAACTGAAGCTTTCTTT.